This T cell receptor (beta chain) was obtained from a study of cytotoxic CD8 clonotypes in ibrutinib-treated CLL. CDR3 length: 15 residues. Between the trimmed V and J ends, which lost 5 bases and 4 bases, there was a span of 15 bases. Germline V gene lookup returns CDR1 MNHEY and CDR2 SMNVEV (reference sequence). Notes on this clone: What it binds is not known.

A 1 in 200,000 to 1 in 1 million T cell depth was the sequencing target. Assay: immunoSEQ multiplex PCR; the TCRdb copy retains only in-frame clones and omits some. This table holds more than 60,000 clones, approximately 87% found once. Study results and limitations: With treatment, public clonotypes, which were uncommon, either contracted or remained stable. Sampling times differed between sustained-remission and progressing patients. Clonality was elevated at ibrutinib response and had returned toward baseline at progression.

The TCR sequence derives from a human donor with chronic lymphocytic leukemia. The rearrangement links TRBV27 to TRBJ2-1, with D maybe TRBD2 (6 bases). The input for sequencing was PBMCs, taken after 24 months of ibrutinib treatment. The CDR3 is CASSKISGPYNEQFF. CDR3 DNA sequence: TGTGCCAGCAGTAAGATTAGCGGCCCTTACAATGAGCAGTTCTTC.